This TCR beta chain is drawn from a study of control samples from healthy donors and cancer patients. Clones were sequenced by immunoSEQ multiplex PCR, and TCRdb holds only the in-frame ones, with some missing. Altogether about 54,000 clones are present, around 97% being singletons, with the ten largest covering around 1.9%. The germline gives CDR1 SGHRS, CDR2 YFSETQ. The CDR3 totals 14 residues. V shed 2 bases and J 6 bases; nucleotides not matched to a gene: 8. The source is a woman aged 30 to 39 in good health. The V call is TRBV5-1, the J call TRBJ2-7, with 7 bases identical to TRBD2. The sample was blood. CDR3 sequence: CASSLTTGGPEQYF. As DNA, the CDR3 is TGCGCCAGCAGCTTAACCACGGGGGGTCCCGAGCAGTACTTC.